The 14 T cell receptor beta chains presented below share a single source sample, sequenced in a study of T cell clonotyping in hematopoietic cell transplantation (dated by TCRdb to 2020 to 2023). Library prep was done by the immunoSEQ multiplex PCR assay. TCRdb obtained this table from immuneACCESS and retained in-frame rearrangements with V and J assigned. These tables miss some clones; where compared with another copy, unresolved V genes account for less than half of the shortfall, and the remainder is unexplained. The sample contains tens of thousands of clones, 95% of them found a single time. The ten top clones hold roughly 0.91% of the sample. The sequenced sample was peripheral blood mononuclear cells. Receptor source: a man aged 30-40 years in good health. Some clones in this sample may be carry-over from other donors' samples.

The chain is built from TRBV19 and TRBJ2-2, with 7 nucleotides matching TRBD1. Germline loops: CDR1 LNHDA, CDR2 SQIVND (reference sequence). The CDR3 runs 15 residues. The J segment lost 3 bases and the V segment lost 10 bases, leaving 11 bases of the junction unmatched. This CDR3 reads CATSQGQGDTGELFF. The DNA of the CDR3 is TGTGCCACCTCGCAGGGCCAGGGGGACACCGGGGAGCTGTTTTTT.

The V call is TRBV10-3, the J call TRBJ1-1; D remains ambiguous. Germline CDR1 and CDR2: ENHRY and SYGVKD. V shed 5 bases and J shed 0 bases, with 13 bases lying between them. This CDR3 spans 15 amino acids. CDR3 region: CAISFEHEMNTEAFF. The CDR3 DNA reads as TGTGCCATCAGTTTCGAGCATGAGATGAACACTGAAGCTTTCTTT.

The chain combines TRBV7-2 with TRBJ2-3; no firm D call. V lost 8 bases, J lost 1 base, and 13 bases lay in between. CDR1 is SGHTA, CDR2 FQGNSA, per germline. CDR3 length: 14 residues. This CDR3 reads CASSPERGTDTQYF. The DNA of the CDR3 is TGTGCCAGCTCCCCGGAGCGCGGCACAGATACGCAGTATTTT.

The genes are TRBV2 and TRBJ2-7, with 10 bases that match TRBD2. With V trimmed by 7 bases and J by 3 bases, 9 bases remained unmatched. The CDR3 runs 15 residues. The germline gives CDR1 SNHLY, CDR2 FYNNEI. DNA of the CDR3: TGTGCCAGCACCGTAAGCGGGAGGGCCGTCTACGAGCAGTACTTC. Protein sequence: CASTVSGRAVYEQYF.

The rearrangement uses TRBV6-5 and TRBJ2-7; 9 nucleotides match TRBD1. After removal of 3 bases from V and 4 bases from J, the junction contained 10 bases not matched to a gene. Germline loops: CDR1 MNHEY, CDR2 SVGAGI. CDR3 length equals 16 residues. The CDR3 sequence is CASSYRLTGGSYEQYF. In DNA, the CDR3 is TGTGCCAGCAGTTATAGGTTGACAGGGGGGTCTTACGAGCAGTACTTC.

Only a few counts were recorded for this clone. The rearrangement uses TRBV6-1 and TRBJ1-5; D possibly corresponds to TRBD1 (6 bases). The CDR3 spans 15 residues. The germline CDR1 and CDR2 sequences are MNHNS and SASEGT. Trimming removed 2 bases at V and 10 bases at J, with 18 bases between. The CDR3 region is CASSERGQGGLPQHF. The CDR3 coding sequence is TGTGCCAGCAGTGAACGGGGGCAGGGAGGTCTTCCCCAGCATTTT.

The chain couples TRBV11-3 to TRBJ1-4, with D hard to call. CDR3 length equals 15 residues. The germline V gene has CDR1 SGHNT and CDR2 YENEEA. Trimming cost V 1 base and J 8 bases, with 14 bases left between them. The CDR3, as DNA: TGTGCCAGCAGCTTAGGGACCTCAGCGGGGGAAAAACTGTTTTTT. Its translation: CASSLGTSAGEKLFF.

V is TRBV5-6 and J is TRBJ1-1, with a tentative D call TRBD1 (5 bases). Looked up from germline, CDR1 is SGHDT and CDR2 is YYEEEE. The CDR3 loop spans 17 amino acids. V was pared by 0 bases and J by 0 bases, with 15 bases between. CDR3: CASSLVSGNEVNTEAFF. The DNA of the CDR3 is TGTGCCAGCAGCTTGGTGTCAGGGAATGAAGTGAACACTGAAGCTTTCTTT.

The genes are TRBV5-4 and TRBJ2-3; 8 bases align to TRBD2. V was pared by 0 bases and J by 1 base, with 4 bases of the junction left unmatched. The CDR3 extends over 16 amino acids. The V gene's germline CDR1 is SGHNT and CDR2 YYREEE (reference sequence). The CDR3 DNA is TGTGCCAGCAGCTTGGAGGCGGGGGGCGGCACAGATACGCAGTATTTT. Translation gives CASSLEAGGGTDTQYF.

The chain is built from TRBV4-1 and TRBJ2-7; D not resolved. Trimming removed 6 bases from V and 6 bases from J, with 12 bases in between. The CDR3 has 12 amino acids. Germline CDR1 MGHRA, CDR2 YSYEKL. CDR3 protein: CASSLPRGEQYF. CDR3 DNA sequence: TGCGCCAGCAGTCTCCCGAGAGGCGAGCAGTACTTC.

V gene TRBV5-1 combines with J gene TRBJ2-5, with TRBD2 identical over 10 bases. This CDR3 has 16 residues. Losses at the gene ends were 3 bases for V and 2 bases for J; bases not matched to a gene: 7. In germline, CDR1 is SGHRS, CDR2 YFSETQ. The CDR3 nucleotides read TGCGCCAGCAGCTCGGGAGCGGGGGGGAATCAAGAGACCCAGTACTTC. This gives the protein CASSSGAGGNQETQYF. The whole variable domain, remainder taken from reference TRBV5-1 and TRBJ2-5, is KAGVTQTPRYLIKTRGQQVTLSCSPISGHRSVSWYQQTPGQGLQFLFEYFSETQRNKGNFPGRFSGRQFSNSRSEMNVSTLELGDSALYLCASSSGAGGNQETQYFGPGTRLLVL.

The J gene is TRBJ1-2, the V gene TRBV10-3; D is possibly TRBD1 (5 bases). The CDR3 has 14 amino acids. CDR1 and CDR2 (germline): ENHRY, SYGVKD. V was shortened by 0 bases and J by 4 bases, with 9 bases between the two germline ends. As DNA, the CDR3 is TGTGCCATCAGTGAGTCGATGCAGGGCTATGGCTACACCTTC. This translates into CAISESMQGYGYTF.

This chain links TRBV18 with TRBJ2-2, with TRBD2 matching over 14 bases. Germline CDR1 and CDR2: KGHSH and LQKENI. The CDR3 has 19 residues. Trimming took 2 bases from V and 1 from J; bases not matched to a gene: 6. Here the CDR3 reads CASSPAGTSGSGNTGELFF. The CDR3 region has the DNA TGTGCCAGCTCACCAGCAGGGACTAGCGGGAGTGGGAACACCGGGGAGCTGTTTTTT.

V usage is TRBV4-2 and J usage is TRBJ2-6, with D perhaps TRBD2 (6 bases). The germline CDR1 and CDR2 sequences are LGHNA and YNFKEQ. This CDR3 has 16 residues. Trimming left V 1 base short and J 1 base short, with 8 bases between. The CDR3 region is CASSQGRGSGANVLTF. CDR3 coding DNA: TGTGCCAGCAGCCAAGGCCGGGGGTCTGGGGCCAACGTCCTGACTTTC.